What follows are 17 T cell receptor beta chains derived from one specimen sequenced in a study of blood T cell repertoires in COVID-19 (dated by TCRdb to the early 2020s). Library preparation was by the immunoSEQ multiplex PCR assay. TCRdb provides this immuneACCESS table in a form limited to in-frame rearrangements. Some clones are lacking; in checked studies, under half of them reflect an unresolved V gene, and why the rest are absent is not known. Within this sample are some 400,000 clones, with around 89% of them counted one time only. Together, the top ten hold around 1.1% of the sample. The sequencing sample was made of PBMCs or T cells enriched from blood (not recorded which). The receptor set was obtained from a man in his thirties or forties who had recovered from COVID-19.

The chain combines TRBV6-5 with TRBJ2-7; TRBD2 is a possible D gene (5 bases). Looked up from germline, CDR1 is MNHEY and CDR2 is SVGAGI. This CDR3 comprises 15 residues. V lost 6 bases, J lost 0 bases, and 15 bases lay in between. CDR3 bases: TGTGCCAGCAGAACCCAAGGACTGGCCTCCTACGAGCAGTACTTC. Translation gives CASRTQGLASYEQYF.

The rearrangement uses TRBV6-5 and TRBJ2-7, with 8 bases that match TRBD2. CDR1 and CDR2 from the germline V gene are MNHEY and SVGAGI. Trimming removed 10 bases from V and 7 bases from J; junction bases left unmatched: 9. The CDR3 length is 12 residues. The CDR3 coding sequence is TGTGCCACCTCAAGCGGGAGTGGGGAGCAGTACTTC. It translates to CATSSGSGEQYF.

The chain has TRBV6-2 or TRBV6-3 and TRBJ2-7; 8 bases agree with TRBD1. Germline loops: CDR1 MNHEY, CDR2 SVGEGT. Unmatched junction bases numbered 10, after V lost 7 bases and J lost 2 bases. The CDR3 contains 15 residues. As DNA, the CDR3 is TGTGCCAGCACCCCAGGACAGGGAATAACCTACGAGCAGTACTTC. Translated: CASTPGQGITYEQYF.

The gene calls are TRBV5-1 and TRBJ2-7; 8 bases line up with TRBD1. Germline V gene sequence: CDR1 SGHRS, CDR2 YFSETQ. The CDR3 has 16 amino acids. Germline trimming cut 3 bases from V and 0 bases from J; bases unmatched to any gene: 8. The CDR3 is CASSSLHRGASYEQYF. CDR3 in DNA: TGCGCCAGCAGCTCGCTCCACAGGGGGGCCTCCTACGAGCAGTACTTC.

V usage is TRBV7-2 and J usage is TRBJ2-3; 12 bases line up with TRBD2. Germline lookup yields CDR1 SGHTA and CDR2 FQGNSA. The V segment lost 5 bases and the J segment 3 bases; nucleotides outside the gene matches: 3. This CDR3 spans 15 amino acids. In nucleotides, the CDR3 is TGTGCCAGCAGCCCGACTAGCGGGAGAACAGATACGCAGTATTTT. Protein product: CASSPTSGRTDTQYF.

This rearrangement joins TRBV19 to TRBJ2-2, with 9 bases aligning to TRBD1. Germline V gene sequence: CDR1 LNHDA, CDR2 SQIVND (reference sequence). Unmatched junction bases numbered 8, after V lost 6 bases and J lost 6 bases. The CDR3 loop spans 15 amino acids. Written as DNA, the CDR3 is TGTGCCAGTAGCACCGGGACAGGGCGTTCCGGGGAGCTGTTTTTT. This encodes CASSTGTGRSGELFF.

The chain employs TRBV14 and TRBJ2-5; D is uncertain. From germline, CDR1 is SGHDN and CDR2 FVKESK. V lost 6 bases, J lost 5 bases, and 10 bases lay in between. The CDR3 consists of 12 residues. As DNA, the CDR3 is TGTGCCAGCAGTCCCAGTATGGAGACCCAGTACTTC. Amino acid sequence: CASSPSMETQYF.

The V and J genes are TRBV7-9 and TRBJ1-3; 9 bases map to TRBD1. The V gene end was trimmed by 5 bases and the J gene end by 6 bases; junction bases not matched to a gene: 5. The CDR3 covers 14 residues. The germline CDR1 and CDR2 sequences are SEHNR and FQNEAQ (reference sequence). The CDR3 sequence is CASSQDRGENTIYF. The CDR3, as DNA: TGTGCCAGCAGCCAGGACAGGGGAGAAAACACCATATATTTT. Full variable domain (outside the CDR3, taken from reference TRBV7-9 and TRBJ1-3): DTGVSQNPRHKITKRGQNVTFRCDPISEHNRLYWYRQTLGQGPEFLTYFQNEAQLEKSRLLSDRFSAERPKGSFSTLEIQRTEQGDSAMYLCASSQDRGENTIYFGEGSWLTVV.

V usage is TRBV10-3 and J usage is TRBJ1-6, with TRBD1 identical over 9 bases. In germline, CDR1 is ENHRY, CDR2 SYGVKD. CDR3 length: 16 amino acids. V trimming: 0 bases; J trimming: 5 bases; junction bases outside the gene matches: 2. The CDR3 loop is CAISESGQGNNSPLHF. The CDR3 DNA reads TGTGCCATCAGTGAGTCTGGACAGGGGAATAATTCACCCCTCCACTTT.

CDR3 nucleotides: TGTGCCAGCAGTTTAGAAAAGCAGGGGTGGGCCTACGAGCAGTACTTC. Amino acids: CASSLEKQGWAYEQYF. The chain recombines TRBV28 with TRBJ2-7, with D possibly matching TRBD1 (6 bases). Germline V gene data show CDR1 as MDHEN and CDR2 as SYDVKM. Trimming took 2 bases from V and 2 from J, leaving 16 bases between them. This CDR3 has 16 residues.

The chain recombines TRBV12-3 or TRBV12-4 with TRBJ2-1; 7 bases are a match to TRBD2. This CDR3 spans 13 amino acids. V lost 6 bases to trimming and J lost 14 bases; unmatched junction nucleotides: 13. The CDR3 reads CASSDPGLKGEFF. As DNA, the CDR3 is TGTGCCAGCAGCGATCCGGGACTAAAAGGGGAGTTCTTC.

The CDR3 sequence: CASSPPNRGPTEAFF. CDR3 in DNA: TGTGCCAGCAGCCCCCCGAACAGGGGACCGACTGAAGCTTTCTTT. J is TRBJ1-1 and V is TRBV9; 7 bases map to TRBD1. In germline, CDR1 is SGDLS, CDR2 YYNGEE. J lost 5 bases, V lost 4 bases, and 11 bases had no gene match. The CDR3 runs to 15 residues.

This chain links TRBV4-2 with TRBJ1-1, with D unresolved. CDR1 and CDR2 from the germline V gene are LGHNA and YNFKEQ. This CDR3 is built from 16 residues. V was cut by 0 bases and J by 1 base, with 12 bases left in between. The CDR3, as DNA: TGTGCCAGCAGCCAAGATCTCGGCGGTTGGAACACTGAAGCTTTCTTT. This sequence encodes CASSQDLGGWNTEAFF.

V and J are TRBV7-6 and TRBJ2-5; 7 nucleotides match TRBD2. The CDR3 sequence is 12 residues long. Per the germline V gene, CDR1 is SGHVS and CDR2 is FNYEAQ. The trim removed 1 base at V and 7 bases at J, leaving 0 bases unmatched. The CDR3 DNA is TGTGCCAGCAGCTTAGGGGGGGGGACCCAGTACTTC. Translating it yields CASSLGGGTQYF.

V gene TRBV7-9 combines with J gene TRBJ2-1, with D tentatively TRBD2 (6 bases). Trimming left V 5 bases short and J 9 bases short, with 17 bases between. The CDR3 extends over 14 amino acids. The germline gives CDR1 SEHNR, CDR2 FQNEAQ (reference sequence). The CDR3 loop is CASSPRQGLGEQFF. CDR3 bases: TGTGCCAGCAGCCCCCGGCAGGGACTGGGTGAGCAGTTCTTC. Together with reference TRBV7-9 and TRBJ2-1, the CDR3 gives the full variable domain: DTGVSQNPRHKITKRGQNVTFRCDPISEHNRLYWYRQTLGQGPEFLTYFQNEAQLEKSRLLSDRFSAERPKGSFSTLEIQRTEQGDSAMYLCASSPRQGLGEQFFGPGTRLTVL.

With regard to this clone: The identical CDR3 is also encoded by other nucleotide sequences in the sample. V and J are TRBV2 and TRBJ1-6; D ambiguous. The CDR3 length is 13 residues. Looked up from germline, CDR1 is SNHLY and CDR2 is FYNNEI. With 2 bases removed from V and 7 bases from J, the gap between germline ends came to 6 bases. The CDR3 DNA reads TGTGCCAGCAGTGAAAACAGAAATTCACCCCTCCACTTT. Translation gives CASSENRNSPLHF. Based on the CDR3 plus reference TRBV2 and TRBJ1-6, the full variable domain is EPEVTQTPSHQVTQMGQEVILRCVPISNHLYFYWYRQILGQKVEFLVSFYNNEISEKSEIFDDQFSVERPDGSNFTLKIRSTKLEDSAMYFCASSENRNSPLHFGNGTRLTVT.

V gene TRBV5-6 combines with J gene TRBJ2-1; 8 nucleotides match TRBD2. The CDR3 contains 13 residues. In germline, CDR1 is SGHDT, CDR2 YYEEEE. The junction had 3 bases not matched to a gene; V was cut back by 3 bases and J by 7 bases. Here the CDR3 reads CASSWTGGNEQFF. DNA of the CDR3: TGTGCCAGCAGCTGGACGGGGGGGAATGAGCAGTTCTTC. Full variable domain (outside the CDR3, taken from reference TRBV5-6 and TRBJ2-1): DAGVTQSPTHLIKTRGQQVTLRCSPKSGHDTVSWYQQALGQGPQFIFQYYEEEERQRGNFPDRFSGHQFPNYSSELNVNALLLGDSALYLCASSWTGGNEQFFGPGTRLTVL.